These 16 T cell receptor beta chains came from one sample sequenced in a study of early T cells in non-severe SARS-CoV-2 infection. TCRdb passed the 5' RACE reads through MiXCR, listing each CDR3 protein once. The sample has 42,000 or so distinct CDR3 sequences; approximately 10% are singletons. The specimen sequenced was whole blood. The receptors originated from an adult who was a healthcare worker with PCR-confirmed SARS-CoV-2 infection or an uninfected control (not recorded which).

This chain uses TRBV27 with TRBJ2-2; D gene unclear. The CDR3 sequence is 14 residues long. The germline V gene encodes CDR1 MNHEY and CDR2 SMNVEV (reference sequence). V was shortened by 9 bases and J by 3 bases, with 14 bases between the two germline ends. Here the CDR3 DNA reads TGTGCCAGTTCCGGGTGGGCCCACACCGGGGAGCTGTTTTTT. The encoded protein is CASSGWAHTGELFF.

This clonotype occurred many times. The V and J genes are TRBV7-9 and TRBJ2-3; D is ambiguous. CDR3 length equals 14 residues. Trimming took off 5 bases at V and 5 bases at J, with 14 bases between the two ends. Germline CDR1 SEHNR, CDR2 FQNEAQ (reference sequence). CDR3 sequence reads: CASSAMGARDTQYF. The CDR3 DNA is TGTGCCAGCAGCGCCATGGGTGCTAGAGATACGCAGTATTTT.

This clonotype was recorded at least ten times. The CDR3, as DNA: TGCAGTGCTATGGGAAATAATTCACCCCTCCACTTT. Protein product: CSAMGNNSPLHF. This chain connects TRBV20-1 to TRBJ1-6; no clear D gene. The V and J ends lost 4 bases and 5 bases respectively, with 6 bases between them. Germline CDR1 DFQATT, CDR2 SNEGSKA (reference sequence). This CDR3 comprises 12 residues.

CDR3 nucleotides: TGTGCCTGGACAGCCAGCTCCTACGAGCAGTACTTC. Amino acids: CAWTASSYEQYF. The rearrangement links TRBV30 to TRBJ2-7; D not certain. This CDR3 contains 12 residues. V was cut by 4 bases and J by 0 bases, with 7 bases left in between. CDR1 GTSNPN and CDR2 SVGIG come from the germline V gene (reference sequence). The entire variable domain, with the rest obtained from reference TRBV30 and TRBJ2-7, is as follows: SQTIHQWPATLVQPVGSPLSLECTVEGTSNPNLYWYRQAAGRGLQLLFYSVGIGQISSEVPQNLSASRPQDRQFILSSKKLLLSDSGFYLCAWTASSYEQYFGPGTRLTVT.

CDR3 loop: CASSQGGENEKLFF. The CDR3 nucleotides read TGTGCCAGCAGTCAGGGGGGCGAGAATGAAAAACTGTTTTTT. The chain joins TRBV6-5 to TRBJ1-4; 7 positions agree with TRBD1. This CDR3 region has 14 residues. Germline V CDR1 and CDR2: MNHEY, SVGAGI. V lost 5 bases and J lost 5; bases outside the gene matches: 5.

This clonotype was observed at least ten times. The chain links TRBV7-2 to TRBJ2-2; TRBD1 matches 10 bases. The CDR3 covers 15 residues. Germline assignment: CDR1 SGHTA and CDR2 FQGNSA. With 5 bases clipped from V and 5 bases from J, the junction kept 5 bases outside the gene matches. The CDR3 here is CASSARTGGTGELFF. Here the CDR3 DNA reads TGTGCCAGCAGCGCCCGGACAGGGGGAACCGGGGAGCTGTTTTTT.

This clonotype was recorded many times. The chain joins TRBV28 to TRBJ2-3, with 11 bases that match TRBD2. The CDR3 loop spans 17 amino acids. With V trimmed by 5 bases and J by 6 bases, 13 bases remained unmatched. Germline V gene lookup returns CDR1 MDHEN and CDR2 SYDVKM. The CDR3 protein is CASSLSSLWTSGDTQYF. The CDR3 bases are TGTGCCAGCAGTCTGTCTTCCCTCTGGACTAGCGGGGATACGCAGTATTTT.

This clonotype was counted at least ten times. The chain links TRBV9 to TRBJ1-2; TRBD1 agrees at 7 bases. Per the germline V gene, CDR1 is SGDLS and CDR2 is YYNGEE. CDR3 size: 16 residues. V gave up 0 bases and J gave up 2 bases; unmatched junction bases: 7. Here the CDR3 reads CASSVAWTGMNYGYTF. In DNA form, the CDR3 reads TGTGCCAGCAGCGTAGCCTGGACAGGTATGAACTATGGCTACACCTTC.

This clonotype was counted only a few times. The chain links TRBV30 to TRBJ2-2; TRBD1 matches 10 bases. In germline, CDR1 is GTSNPN, CDR2 SVGIG (reference sequence). The CDR3 covers 14 residues. V lost 4 bases to trimming and J lost 6 bases; unmatched junction nucleotides: 5. The CDR3 coding sequence is TGTGCCTGGAAGGGACAGGGGCGGGCCGGGGAGCTGTTTTTT. Its translation: CAWKGQGRAGELFF.

The chain uses TRBV4-3 and TRBJ2-5; D is uncertain. V was shortened by 0 bases and J by 3 bases, with 11 bases between the two germline ends. CDR1 is LGHNA, CDR2 YSLEER, per germline. The CDR3 sequence is 15 residues long. The CDR3 sequence is CASSQDLMGKETQYF. In nucleotides, the CDR3 is TGCGCCAGCAGCCAAGATCTGATGGGGAAAGAGACCCAGTACTTC.

J is TRBJ2-6 and V is TRBV29-1; a weak D match, TRBD2 (5 bases). The germline V and J ends were trimmed by 1 base and 0 bases, with 16 bases remaining between them. Germline V gives CDR1 SQVTM, CDR2 ANQGSEA. The CDR3 has 18 residues. The DNA for the CDR3 is TGCAGCGTTGAAGGGTCGGGGAACTCCGCCTCTGGGGCCAACGTCCTGACTTTC. Encoded protein: CSVEGSGNSASGANVLTF.

As to this clonotype: This may arise from a read error, as a much more abundant clone is one base away. This rearrangement joins TRBV13 to TRBJ1-1; D ambiguous. Per the germline V gene, CDR1 is PRHDT and CDR2 is FYEKMQ (reference sequence). CDR3 length equals 13 residues. The CDR3 is CAISQGQVPEAFF. CDR3 DNA sequence: TGTGCCATCAGCCAAGGCCAGGTTCCTGAAGCTTTCTTT.

This clonotype was counted only a few times. The chain recombines TRBV7-9 with TRBJ2-3; D gene uncertain. Germline loops: CDR1 SEHNR, CDR2 FQNEAQ (reference sequence). The CDR3 contains 12 residues. The V end lost 5 bases, the J end lost 6 bases, and 9 bases lay between the germline ends. CDR3 protein: CASSASPDTQYF. The CDR3 region has the DNA TGTGCCAGCAGCGCGAGCCCGGATACGCAGTATTTT.

The chain carries TRBV7-3 and TRBJ2-1; 8 bases fit TRBD2. This CDR3 spans 16 amino acids. Germline assignment: CDR1 SGHTA and CDR2 FQGTGA. V shed 5 bases and J 0 bases; nucleotides not matched to a gene: 6. The CDR3 is CASSPRGGSSYNEQFF. The CDR3 DNA reads TGTGCCAGCAGCCCCCGGGGGGGGAGCTCCTACAATGAGCAGTTCTTC.

V usage is TRBV7-9 and J usage is TRBJ2-7; D assignment may be TRBD1 or TRBD2 (7 bases each). The V end lost 5 bases, the J end lost 6 bases, and 17 bases lay between the germline ends. From germline, CDR1 is SEHNR and CDR2 FQNEAQ (reference sequence). CDR3 length: 14 amino acids. CDR3 sequence reads: CASSQTPGGGEQYF. As DNA, the CDR3 is TGTGCCAGCAGCCAAACCCCAGGGGGGGGCGAGCAGTACTTC.

This clonotype showed up many times. The gene calls are TRBV6-6 and TRBJ2-1; D unresolved. This CDR3 region has 12 residues. Germline-derived CDR1 and CDR2 are MNHNY and SVGAGI (reference sequence). The V end lost 5 bases, the J end lost 7 bases, and 9 bases lay between the germline ends. The CDR3: CASSHSKNEQFF. The CDR3, as DNA: TGTGCCAGCAGTCATTCGAAGAATGAGCAGTTCTTC.